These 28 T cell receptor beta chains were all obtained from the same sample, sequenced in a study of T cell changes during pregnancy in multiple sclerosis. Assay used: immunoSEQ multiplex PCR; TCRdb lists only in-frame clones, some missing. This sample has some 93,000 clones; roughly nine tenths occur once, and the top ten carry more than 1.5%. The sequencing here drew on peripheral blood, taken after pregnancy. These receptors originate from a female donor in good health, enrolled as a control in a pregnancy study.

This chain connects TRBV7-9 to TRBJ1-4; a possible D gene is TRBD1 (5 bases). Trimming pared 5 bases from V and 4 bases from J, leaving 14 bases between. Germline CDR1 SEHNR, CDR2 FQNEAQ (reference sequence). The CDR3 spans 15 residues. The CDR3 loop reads CASSPGMHDNEKLFF. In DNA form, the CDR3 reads TGTGCCAGCAGCCCAGGGATGCATGATAATGAAAAACTGTTTTTT. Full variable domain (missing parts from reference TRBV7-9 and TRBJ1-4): DTGVSQNPRHKITKRGQNVTFRCDPISEHNRLYWYRQTLGQGPEFLTYFQNEAQLEKSRLLSDRFSAERPKGSFSTLEIQRTEQGDSAMYLCASSPGMHDNEKLFFGSGTQLSVL.

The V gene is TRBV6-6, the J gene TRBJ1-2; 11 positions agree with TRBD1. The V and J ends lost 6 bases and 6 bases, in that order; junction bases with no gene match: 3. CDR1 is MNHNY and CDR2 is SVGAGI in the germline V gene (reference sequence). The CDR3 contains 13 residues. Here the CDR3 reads CASRDRGLDGYTF. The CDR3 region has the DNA TGTGCCAGCAGGGACAGGGGGCTGGATGGCTACACCTTC.

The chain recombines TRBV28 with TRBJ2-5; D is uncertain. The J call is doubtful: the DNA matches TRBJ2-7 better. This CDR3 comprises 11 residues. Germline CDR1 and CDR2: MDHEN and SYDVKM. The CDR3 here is CASSTNYEQYF. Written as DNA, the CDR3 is TGTGCCAGCAGTACAAACTACGAGCAGTACTTC.

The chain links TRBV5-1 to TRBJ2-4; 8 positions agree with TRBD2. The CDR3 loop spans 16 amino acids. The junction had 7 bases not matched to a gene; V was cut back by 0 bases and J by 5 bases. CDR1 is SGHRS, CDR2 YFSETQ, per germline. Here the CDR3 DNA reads TGCGCCAGCAGCTTGGGCGGGGGGCGAGGTGAAAACATTCAGTACTTC. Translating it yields CASSLGGGRGENIQYF.

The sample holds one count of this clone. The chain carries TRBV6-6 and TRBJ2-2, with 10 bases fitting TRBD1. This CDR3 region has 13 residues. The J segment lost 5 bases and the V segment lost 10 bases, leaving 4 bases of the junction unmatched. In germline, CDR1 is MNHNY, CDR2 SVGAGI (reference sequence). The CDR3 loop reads CAIRTGGTGELFF. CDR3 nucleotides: TGTGCCATAAGGACAGGGGGGACCGGGGAGCTGTTTTTT.

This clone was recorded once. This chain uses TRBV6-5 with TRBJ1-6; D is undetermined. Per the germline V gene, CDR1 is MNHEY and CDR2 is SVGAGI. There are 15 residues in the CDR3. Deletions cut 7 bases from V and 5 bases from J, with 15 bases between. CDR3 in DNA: TGTGCCAGCACCACAAAGAGGCGGAATAATTCACCCCTCCACTTT. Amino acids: CASTTKRRNNSPLHF.

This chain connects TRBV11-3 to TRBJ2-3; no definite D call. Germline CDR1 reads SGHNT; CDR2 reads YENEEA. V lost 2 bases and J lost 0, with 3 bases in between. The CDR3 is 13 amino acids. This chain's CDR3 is CASSLYSTDTQYF. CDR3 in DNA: TGTGCCAGCAGCTTATATAGCACAGATACGCAGTATTTT.

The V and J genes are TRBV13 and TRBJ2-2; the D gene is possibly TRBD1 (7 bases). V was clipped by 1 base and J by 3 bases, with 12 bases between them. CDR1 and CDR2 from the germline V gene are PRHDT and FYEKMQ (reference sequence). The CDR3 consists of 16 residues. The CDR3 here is CASSLEQGTYTGELFF. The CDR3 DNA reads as TGTGCCAGCAGCTTAGAACAGGGGACTTACACCGGGGAGCTGTTTTTT.

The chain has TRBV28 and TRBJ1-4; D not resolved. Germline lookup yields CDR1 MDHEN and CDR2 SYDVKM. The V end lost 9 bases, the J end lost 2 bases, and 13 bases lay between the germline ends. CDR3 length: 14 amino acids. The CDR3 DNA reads TGTGCCAGTGGAGGAGGAGCGACTAATGAAAAACTGTTTTTT. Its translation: CASGGGATNEKLFF.

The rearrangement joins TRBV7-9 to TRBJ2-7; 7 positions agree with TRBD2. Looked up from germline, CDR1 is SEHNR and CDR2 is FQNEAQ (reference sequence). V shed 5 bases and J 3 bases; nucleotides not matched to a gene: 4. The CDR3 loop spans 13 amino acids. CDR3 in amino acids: CASSPPGGYEQYF. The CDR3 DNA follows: TGTGCCAGCAGCCCGCCGGGGGGCTACGAGCAGTACTTC.

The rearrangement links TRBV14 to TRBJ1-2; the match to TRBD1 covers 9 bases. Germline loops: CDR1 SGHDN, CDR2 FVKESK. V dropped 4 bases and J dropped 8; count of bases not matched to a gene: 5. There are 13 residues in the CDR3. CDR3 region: CASSPGQGWGYTF. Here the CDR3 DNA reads TGTGCCAGCAGCCCGGGACAGGGTTGGGGCTACACCTTC.

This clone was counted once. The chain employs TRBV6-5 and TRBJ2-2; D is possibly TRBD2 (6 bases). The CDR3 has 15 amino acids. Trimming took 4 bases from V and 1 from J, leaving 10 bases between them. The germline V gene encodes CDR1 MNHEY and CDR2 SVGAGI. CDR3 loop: CASSWGEENTGELFF. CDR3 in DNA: TGTGCCAGCAGTTGGGGGGAAGAGAACACCGGGGAGCTGTTTTTT.

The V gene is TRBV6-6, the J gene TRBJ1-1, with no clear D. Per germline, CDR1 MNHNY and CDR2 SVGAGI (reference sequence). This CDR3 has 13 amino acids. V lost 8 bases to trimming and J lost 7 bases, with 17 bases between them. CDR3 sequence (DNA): TGTGCCAGCGCCCGGGAGGGCCCCAATGAAGCTTTCTTT. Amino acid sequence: CASAREGPNEAFF.

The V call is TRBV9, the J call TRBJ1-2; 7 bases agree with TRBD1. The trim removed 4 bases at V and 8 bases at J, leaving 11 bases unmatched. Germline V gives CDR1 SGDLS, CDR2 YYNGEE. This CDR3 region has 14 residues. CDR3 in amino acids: CASSYRTGETGYTF. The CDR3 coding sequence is TGTGCCAGCAGCTATAGGACAGGCGAAACGGGCTACACCTTC. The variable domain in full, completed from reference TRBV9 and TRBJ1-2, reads DSGVTQTPKHLITATGQRVTLRCSPRSGDLSVYWYQQSLDQGLQFLIQYYNGEERAKGNILERFSAQQFPDLHSELNLSSLELGDSALYFCASSYRTGETGYTFGSGTRLTVV.

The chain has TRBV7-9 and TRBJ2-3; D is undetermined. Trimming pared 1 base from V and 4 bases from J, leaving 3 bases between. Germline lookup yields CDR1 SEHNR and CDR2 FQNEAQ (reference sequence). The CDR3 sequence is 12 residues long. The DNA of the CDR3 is TGTGCCAGCAGCTTAGTATCAGATACGCAGTATTTT. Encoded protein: CASSLVSDTQYF.

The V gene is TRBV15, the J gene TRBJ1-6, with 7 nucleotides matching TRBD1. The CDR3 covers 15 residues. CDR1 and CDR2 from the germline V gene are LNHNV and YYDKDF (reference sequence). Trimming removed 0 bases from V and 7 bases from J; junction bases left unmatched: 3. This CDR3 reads CATSREEGGNSPLHF. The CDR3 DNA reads TGTGCCACCAGCAGAGAGGAAGGGGGCAATTCACCCCTCCACTTT.

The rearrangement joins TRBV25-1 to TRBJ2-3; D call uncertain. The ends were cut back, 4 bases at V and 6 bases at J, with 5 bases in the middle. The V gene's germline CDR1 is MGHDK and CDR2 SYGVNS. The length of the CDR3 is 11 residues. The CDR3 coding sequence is TGTGCCAGCAGTGGGCAGGATACGCAGTATTTT. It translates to CASSGQDTQYF.

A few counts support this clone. CDR3 nucleotide sequence: TGTGCCAGCAGCCGGCCCAGGGGCGACGGCTACACCTTC. Protein: CASSRPRGDGYTF. This chain uses TRBV28 with TRBJ1-2, with a tentative D call TRBD1 (6 bases). The length of the CDR3 is 13 residues. V lost 6 bases and J 8 bases, leaving 16 bases between the germline ends. Germline lookup yields CDR1 MDHEN and CDR2 SYDVKM.

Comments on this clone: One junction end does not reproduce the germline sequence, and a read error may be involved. The DNA for the CDR3 is TGTGCCAGCTCACCGGGCGCGCGGTCAGGGAAGCGCTTT. Translation gives CASSPGARSGKRF. The V call is TRBV18, the J call TRBJ1-3, with TRBD1 as a possible D gene (5 bases). CDR1 KGHSH and CDR2 LQKENI come from the germline V gene. The CDR3 consists of 13 residues.

The CDR3 reads CASSLGSAGPGAQYF. The CDR3, as DNA: TGTGCCAGCAGCTTGGGAAGTGCAGGCCCCGGTGCGCAGTACTTC. This chain joins TRBV5-4 and TRBJ2-7; no clear D gene. CDR1 is SGHNT and CDR2 is YYREEE in the germline V gene (reference sequence). CDR3 length: 15 amino acids. V lost 0 bases, J lost 9 bases, and 19 bases lay in between.

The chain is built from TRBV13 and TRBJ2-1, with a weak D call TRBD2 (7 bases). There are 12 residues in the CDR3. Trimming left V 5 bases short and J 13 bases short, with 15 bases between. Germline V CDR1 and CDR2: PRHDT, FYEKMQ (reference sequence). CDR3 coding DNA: TGTGCCAGCAGCCCAAAAGGGGGGGAACAGTTCTTC. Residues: CASSPKGGEQFF.

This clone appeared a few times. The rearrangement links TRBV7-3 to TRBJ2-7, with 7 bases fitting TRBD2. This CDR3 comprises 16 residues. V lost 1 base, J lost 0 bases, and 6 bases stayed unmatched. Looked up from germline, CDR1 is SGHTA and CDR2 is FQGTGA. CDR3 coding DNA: TGTGCCAGCAGCTTAATGGCGGGGGATCTCTCCTACGAGCAGTACTTC. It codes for CASSLMAGDLSYEQYF.

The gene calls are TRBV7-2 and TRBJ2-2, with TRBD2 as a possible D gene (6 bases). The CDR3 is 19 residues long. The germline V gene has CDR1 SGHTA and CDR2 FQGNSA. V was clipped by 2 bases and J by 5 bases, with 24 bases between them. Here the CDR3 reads CASSLRVRGAQHKTGELFF. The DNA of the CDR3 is TGTGCCAGCAGCTTAAGAGTACGCGGGGCCCAACATAAGACCGGGGAGCTGTTTTTT.

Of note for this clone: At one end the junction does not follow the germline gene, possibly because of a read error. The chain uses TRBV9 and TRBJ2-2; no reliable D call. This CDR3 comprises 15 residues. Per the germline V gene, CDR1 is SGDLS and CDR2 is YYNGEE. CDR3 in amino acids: CASSVALTNTGELFF. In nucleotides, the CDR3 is TGTGCCAGCAGTGTAGCCCTAACCAACACCGGGGAGCTGTTTTTT.

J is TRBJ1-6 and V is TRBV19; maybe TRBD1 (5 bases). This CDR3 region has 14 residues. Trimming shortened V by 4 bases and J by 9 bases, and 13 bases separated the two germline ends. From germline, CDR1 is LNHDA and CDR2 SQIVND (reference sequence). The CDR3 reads CASSTSGFSSPLHF. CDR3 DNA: TGTGCCAGTAGTACGTCAGGGTTTTCTTCACCCCTCCACTTT.

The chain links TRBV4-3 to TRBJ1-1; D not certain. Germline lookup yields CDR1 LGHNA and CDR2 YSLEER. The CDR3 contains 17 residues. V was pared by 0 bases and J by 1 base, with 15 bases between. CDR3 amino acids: CASSQDPLGETNTEAFF. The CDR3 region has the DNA TGCGCCAGCAGCCAAGATCCCTTGGGAGAAACGAACACTGAAGCTTTCTTT.

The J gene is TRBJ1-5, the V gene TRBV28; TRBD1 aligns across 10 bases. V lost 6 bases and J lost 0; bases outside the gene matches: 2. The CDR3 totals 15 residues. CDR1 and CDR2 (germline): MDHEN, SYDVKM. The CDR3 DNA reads TGTGCCAGCAGGGGGACAGGGGCTAGCAATCAGCCCCAGCATTTT. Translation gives CASRGTGASNQPQHF.

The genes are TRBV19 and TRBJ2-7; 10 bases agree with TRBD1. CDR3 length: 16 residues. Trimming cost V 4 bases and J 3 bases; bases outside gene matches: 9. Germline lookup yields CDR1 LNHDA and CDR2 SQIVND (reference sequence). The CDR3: CASSTPPGQGRYEQYF. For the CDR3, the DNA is TGTGCCAGTAGTACCCCCCCGGGACAGGGGCGCTACGAGCAGTACTTC.